Below are 18 T cell receptor beta chains sequenced from a single sample in a study of T cell responses to AZD1222 COVID-19 vaccine. Clones were sequenced by immunoSEQ multiplex PCR, and TCRdb holds only the in-frame ones, with some missing. The repertoire includes 120,000 or so clones, just over 90% of them detected once, and 5% sits in the top ten. Specimen: peripheral blood, collected 28 days after the second AZD1222 dose. These TCRs come from an adult who received the AZD1222 COVID-19 vaccine.

The chain's CDR3 is CASSQEGGLYNEQFF. In DNA form, the CDR3 reads TGCGCCAGCAGCCAAGAAGGGGGCCTCTACAATGAGCAGTTCTTC. The rearrangement uses TRBV4-3 and TRBJ2-1, with TRBD1 matching 7 bases. V shed 0 bases and J 3 bases; nucleotides not matched to a gene: 2. The CDR3 runs to 15 residues. Germline assignment: CDR1 LGHNA and CDR2 YSLEER.

This chain uses TRBV19 with TRBJ1-2; D is possibly TRBD1 (6 bases). The germline V and J ends were trimmed by 6 bases and 3 bases, with 11 bases remaining between them. This CDR3 region has 13 residues. CDR1 and CDR2 (germline): LNHDA, SQIVND (reference sequence). The CDR3 region has the DNA TGTGCCAGTAGCGACAGGCCCCACTATGGCTACACCTTC. This translates into CASSDRPHYGYTF. Variable domain in full (rest from reference TRBV19 and TRBJ1-2): DGGITQSPKYLFRKEGQNVTLSCEQNLNHDAMYWYRQDPGQGLRLIYYSQIVNDFQKGDIAEGYSVSREKKESFPLTVTSAQKNPTAFYLCASSDRPHYGYTFGSGTRLTVV.

The chain has TRBV10-3 and TRBJ1-1; 8 positions match TRBD1. Germline V lookup: CDR1 ENHRY, CDR2 SYGVKD. Trimming cost V 5 bases and J 0 bases; bases outside gene matches: 5. This CDR3 contains 15 residues. The CDR3 DNA reads TGTGCCATCAGTCGACAGGGGCCATTGAACACTGAAGCTTTCTTT. Its protein is CAISRQGPLNTEAFF.

The V gene is TRBV3-1 (or the pseudogene TRBV3-2), the J gene TRBJ1-1; D is undetermined. The CDR3 runs 13 residues. CDR1 and CDR2 from the germline V gene are LGHDT and YNNKEL (reference sequence). The ends were cut back, 4 bases at V and 1 base at J, with 7 bases in the middle. The CDR3 protein is CASSPRTNTEAFF. The CDR3 region has the DNA TGTGCCAGCAGCCCACGCACGAACACTGAAGCTTTCTTT.

V and J are TRBV5-4 and TRBJ1-2; D ambiguous. V shed 3 bases and J shed 4 bases, with 13 bases lying between them. CDR1 and CDR2 (germline): SGHNT, YYREEE (reference sequence). The CDR3 runs 14 residues. This chain's CDR3 is CASSSLWTGYGYTF. In DNA form, the CDR3 reads TGTGCCAGCAGCTCGCTATGGACGGGCTATGGCTACACCTTC.

This chain uses TRBV19 with TRBJ2-3; D might be TRBD1 (6 bases). In germline, CDR1 is LNHDA, CDR2 SQIVND (reference sequence). The CDR3 consists of 15 residues. Between the trimmed V and J ends, which lost 3 bases and 5 bases, there was a span of 15 bases. The CDR3 bases are TGTGCCAGTAGTATTTGGGGGCATGTCCAAGATACGCAGTATTTT. Translating it yields CASSIWGHVQDTQYF. The full variable domain, with the rest looked up from reference TRBV19 and TRBJ2-3, is DGGITQSPKYLFRKEGQNVTLSCEQNLNHDAMYWYRQDPGQGLRLIYYSQIVNDFQKGDIAEGYSVSREKKESFPLTVTSAQKNPTAFYLCASSIWGHVQDTQYFGPGTRLTVL.

DNA of the CDR3: TGTGCCAGCAGCCAAGATGTCGGGGGACTAGGAGAGACCCAGTACTTC. Amino acids: CASSQDVGGLGETQYF. This chain uses TRBV3-1 (or the pseudogene TRBV3-2) with TRBJ2-5; 8 nucleotides match TRBD2. Looked up from germline, CDR1 is LGHDT and CDR2 is YNNKEL (reference sequence). This CDR3 contains 16 residues. V shed 0 bases and J 4 bases; nucleotides not matched to a gene: 7.

The chain uses TRBV24-1 and TRBJ1-1, with D uncertain. The CDR3 totals 13 residues. Germline V gives CDR1 KGHDR, CDR2 SFDVKD. The ends were cut back, 7 bases at V and 1 base at J, with 9 bases in the middle. This chain's CDR3 is CATRDTENTEAFF. The CDR3 DNA is TGTGCCACCAGAGACACGGAGAACACTGAAGCTTTCTTT.

This sequence joins TRBV10-3 and TRBJ2-1; D is tentatively TRBD1 or TRBD2 (7 bases each). The germline V gene encodes CDR1 ENHRY and CDR2 SYGVKD. Trimming removed 0 bases from V and 7 bases from J, with 19 bases in between. This CDR3 has 17 residues. In DNA form, the CDR3 reads TGTGCCATCAGTGAGTCGGCAGGGGGGGTTAGTAGGAATGAGCAGTTCTTC. The encoded protein is CAISESAGGVSRNEQFF.

This rearrangement joins TRBV5-6 to TRBJ1-1; the match to TRBD1 covers 7 bases. Losses at the gene ends were 0 bases for V and 0 bases for J; bases not matched to a gene: 8. The CDR3 contains 17 residues. The germline CDR1 and CDR2 sequences are SGHDT and YYEEEE. The CDR3 region is CASSLGPTGAMNTEAFF. The CDR3 nucleotides are TGTGCCAGCAGCTTGGGTCCCACAGGGGCCATGAACACTGAAGCTTTCTTT.

This clone was detected only once. The V call is TRBV10-3, the J call TRBJ1-1; perhaps TRBD1 as D (5 bases). The germline gives CDR1 ENHRY, CDR2 SYGVKD. The CDR3 covers 16 residues. With 2 bases removed from V and 2 bases from J, the gap between germline ends came to 15 bases. CDR3: CAISEGHGTLNTEAFF. The CDR3 DNA sequence: TGTGCCATCAGTGAGGGACACGGAACCTTAAACACTGAAGCTTTCTTT.

This clone was picked up a small number of times. The V gene is TRBV18, the J gene TRBJ1-2; the D gene is possibly TRBD1 (6 bases). This CDR3 has 13 residues. Trimming took off 2 bases at V and 6 bases at J, with 10 bases between the two ends. CDR1 is KGHSH, CDR2 LQKENI, per germline. The CDR3 region is CASSPGQIDGYTF. The CDR3 DNA follows: TGTGCCAGCTCACCAGGACAGATTGATGGCTACACCTTC.

The chain is built from TRBV27 and TRBJ2-7, with 9 bases lining up with TRBD1. Trimming cost V 6 bases and J 4 bases; bases outside gene matches: 4. The germline V gene has CDR1 MNHEY and CDR2 SMNVEV (reference sequence). The CDR3 is 13 amino acids. This CDR3 reads CASRGQGIYEQYF. CDR3 bases: TGTGCCAGCAGGGGACAGGGTATTTACGAGCAGTACTTC.

This clone occurred once. The chain couples TRBV19 to TRBJ1-5; 7 nucleotides align to TRBD1. CDR1 is LNHDA and CDR2 is SQIVND in the germline V gene (reference sequence). V shed 5 bases, J shed 9 bases, and the junction held 10 bases outside the gene matches. This CDR3 is built from 14 residues. CDR3 loop: CASSWKGAVGPQHF. In DNA, the CDR3 is TGTGCCAGTAGTTGGAAGGGGGCCGTGGGGCCCCAGCATTTT.

This chain links TRBV9 with TRBJ2-4; 10 bases fit TRBD2. Germline CDR1 SGDLS, CDR2 YYNGEE. V shed 4 bases and J 0 bases; nucleotides not matched to a gene: 4. The CDR3 length is 16 residues. The CDR3 is CASSHTSGIAKNIQYF. The CDR3 region has the DNA TGTGCCAGCAGCCATACTAGCGGGATAGCCAAAAACATTCAGTACTTC.

The V call is TRBV7-9, the J call TRBJ2-2; 11 nucleotides align to TRBD2. V lost 10 bases to trimming and J lost 2 bases; unmatched junction nucleotides: 9. Germline V gives CDR1 SEHNR, CDR2 FQNEAQ (reference sequence). The CDR3 contains 16 residues. The CDR3 region is CAIPFGLAGNTGELFF. Here the CDR3 DNA reads TGTGCCATCCCCTTCGGACTAGCGGGCAACACCGGGGAGCTGTTTTTT.

The V call is TRBV20-1, the J call TRBJ1-1, with D tentatively TRBD1 (5 bases). V gave up 3 bases and J gave up 4 bases, with 12 bases separating them. The CDR3 is 13 residues long. CDR1 is DFQATT and CDR2 is SNEGSKA in the germline V gene (reference sequence). In DNA form, the CDR3 reads TGCAGTGCTAGTTCAGGGTCGATCACTGAAGCTTTCTTT. This codes for CSASSGSITEAFF.

This chain connects TRBV1 to TRBJ2-3; the table gives TRBD2 as D, unverified against the DNA. TRBV1 is annotated as a pseudogene. The CDR3 contains 9 residues. The DNA for the CDR3 is TGCACAAGACTAGATACGCAGTATTTT. This codes for CTRLDTQYF.